This passage covers 10 T cell receptor beta chains from one sample sequenced in a study of blood T cells in healthy people across ages. Using a J-beta primer mix together with a sample-barcoded 5' primer, a second PCR was run for 7 to 11 cycles. TCRdb re-analysed the 5' RACE reads in MiXCR, keeping a single row per CDR3 protein. The table records about 1,400,000 distinct CDR3 sequences, approximately 42% of them present only once. Sequencing was done on a sample of blood. The receptors shown here come from a woman under 30 in good health.

The chain couples TRBV12-3 or TRBV12-4 to TRBJ2-1, with 7 bases fitting TRBD2. The CDR3 has 16 residues. Trimming removed 1 base from V and 10 bases from J; junction bases left unmatched: 13. The CDR3, as DNA: TGTGCCAGCAGTTTAGAGGGTAGCGGGTTATCCTACGAGCAGTTCTTC. This encodes CASSLEGSGLSYEQFF.

The gene calls are TRBV12-3 or TRBV12-4 and TRBJ1-2, with D unclear. Trimming removed 5 bases from V and 6 bases from J, with 7 bases in between. This CDR3 contains 11 residues. The CDR3 region has the DNA TGTGCCAGCAGTGGCAGGCATGGCTACACCTTC. Translated: CASSGRHGYTF.

This clonotype has just a few counts. The rearrangement joins TRBV7-9 to TRBJ2-1; TRBD2 agrees at 8 bases. J lost 5 bases, V lost 5 bases, and 5 bases had no gene match. This CDR3 comprises 14 residues. Germline CDR1 and CDR2: SEHNR and FQNEAQ (reference sequence). The CDR3: CASSLQGLDNEQFF. The CDR3 DNA is TGTGCCAGCAGCCTTCAGGGACTAGACAATGAGCAGTTCTTC.

The CDR3 protein is CASSYFRPGTGGSGELFF. For the CDR3, the DNA is TGTGCCAGCAGTTACTTCCGGCCCGGGACAGGGGGCTCCGGGGAGCTGTTTTTT. V gene TRBV6-5 combines with J gene TRBJ2-2; 12 positions match TRBD1. Trimming took 1 base from V and 6 from J; bases not matched to a gene: 9. CDR3 size: 18 residues. Germline V lookup: CDR1 MNHEY, CDR2 SVGAGI.

The chain uses TRBV27 and TRBJ1-1, with D unclear. The CDR3 sequence is 13 residues long. The ends were cut back, 4 bases at V and 3 bases at J, with 9 bases in the middle. Germline-derived CDR1 and CDR2 are MNHEY and SMNVEV (reference sequence). CDR3: CASSWGHDTEAFF. The CDR3 DNA sequence: TGTGCCAGCAGTTGGGGTCATGACACTGAAGCTTTCTTT.

The genes are TRBV28 and TRBJ2-4; maybe TRBD1 (6 bases). With the DNA end fitting TRBJ2-7 better, the J assignment may be wrong. The CDR3 extends over 13 amino acids. Germline V gene data show CDR1 as MDHEN and CDR2 as SYDVKM. The CDR3 loop is CASRGAGTYEQYF. CDR3 sequence (DNA): TGTGCCAGCAGGGGGGCCGGTACCTACGAGCAGTACTTC.

The chain has TRBV6-6 and TRBJ2-5; 9 bases are shared with TRBD2. The V and J ends lost 2 bases and 2 bases, in that order; junction bases with no gene match: 9. CDR1 is MNHNY, CDR2 SVGAGI, per germline (reference sequence). The CDR3 spans 17 residues. The CDR3 spells CASSYGGSGGPQETQYF. In DNA form, the CDR3 reads TGTGCCAGCAGTTACGGAGGAAGCGGGGGGCCACAAGAGACCCAGTACTTC.

V and J are TRBV20-1 and TRBJ2-5; 11 nucleotides match TRBD2. The V segment lost 3 bases and the J segment 11 bases; nucleotides outside the gene matches: 11. Per germline, CDR1 DFQATT and CDR2 SNEGSKA (reference sequence). The CDR3 is 14 amino acids. CDR3 loop: CSASLAGGSQEQYF. CDR3 in DNA: TGCAGTGCTAGTCTAGCGGGAGGAAGTCAAGAGCAGTACTTC.

V and J are TRBV6-1 and TRBJ2-3; D uncertain. V lost 1 base and J 14 bases, leaving 7 bases between the germline ends. The germline gives CDR1 MNHNS, CDR2 SASEGT. The CDR3 consists of 10 residues. Here the CDR3 reads CASSEELWYF. CDR3 coding DNA: TGTGCCAGCAGTGAAGAGTTGTGGTATTTT.

There are a few counts of this clonotype. The chain links TRBV20-1 to TRBJ2-7; D may be TRBD1 (6 bases). Trimming took 1 base from V and 0 from J, leaving 10 bases between them. CDR1 and CDR2 (germline): DFQATT, SNEGSKA (reference sequence). The CDR3 consists of 14 residues. CDR3 in amino acids: CSARGVQGSYEQYF. DNA for the CDR3: TGCAGTGCTAGAGGTGTACAGGGCTCCTACGAGCAGTACTTC.